The subject of this entry is one T cell receptor beta chain. Its antigen is unknown. TCRdb's table, derived via immunoSEQ multiplex PCR, lists solely in-frame clones and lacks some. The sample has some 100,000 clones, roughly 96% seen once. The sample originates from a study of siplizumab effects on memory and regulatory T cells. Findings and caveats of the study: The majority of clones, roughly 80-95% of proliferating CD4+ or CD8+ clones, lacked an assignable naive or memory phenotype. Among mappable alloreactive CD4+ clones, the Treg-derived fraction averaged 68.8% with siplizumab versus around 30% in controls.

The CDR3 length is 11 residues. V was shortened by 10 bases and J by 10 bases, with 16 bases between the two germline ends. Germline assignment: CDR1 LNHDA and CDR2 SQIVND (reference sequence). The chain links TRBV19 to TRBJ1-1; TRBD1 might be the D (6 bases). Sequenced input: naive CD4+ T cells sorted from blood. The receptor was isolated from a human donor in good health. The CDR3 nucleotides are TGTGCCATCCTCGAGGGGGGGGGAGCTTTCTTT. Its translation is CAILEGGGAFF.